Presented here are 10 T cell receptor beta chains from one specimen sequenced in a study of shared clonotypes between healthy human individuals. Generated by immunoSEQ multiplex PCR, the TCRdb table keeps only in-frame clones and is missing some. Among a few hundred thousand clones listed, 60% to 80% were seen once. The sample comprised PBMCs. Receptors originate from a woman aged 40 to 49 in good health. Some clones in this sample may be carry-over from other donors' samples.

The V call is TRBV19, the J call TRBJ2-3; no clear D. V was clipped by 3 bases and J by 2 bases, with 6 bases between them. Germline V gene data show CDR1 as LNHDA and CDR2 as SQIVND (reference sequence). The CDR3 is made up of 13 amino acids. The CDR3: CASSIATTDTQYF. CDR3 sequence (DNA): TGTGCCAGTAGTATCGCCACCACAGATACGCAGTATTTT.

This sequence joins TRBV30 and TRBJ1-6; D is unclear. Germline V gene data show CDR1 as GTSNPN and CDR2 as SVGIG (reference sequence). V dropped 2 bases and J dropped 7 bases, with 9 bases sitting between them. The CDR3 covers 13 residues. The CDR3 coding sequence is TGTGCCTGGAGTTTCCAGGCAAATTCACCCCTCCACTTT. Translating it yields CAWSFQANSPLHF.

This clone was found a few times. The chain uses TRBV19 and TRBJ2-2; D gene unclear. This CDR3 spans 15 amino acids. Germline V gene data show CDR1 as LNHDA and CDR2 as SQIVND (reference sequence). V shed 4 bases and J shed 2 bases, with 11 bases lying between them. Written as DNA, the CDR3 is TGTGCCAGTAGTACCGGCCCAGCAAACACCGGGGAGCTGTTTTTT. This encodes CASSTGPANTGELFF.

This clone was seen ten or more times. V usage is TRBV29-1 and J usage is TRBJ1-2, with D maybe TRBD1 (6 bases). The CDR3 is made up of 13 amino acids. The germline V gene has CDR1 SQVTM and CDR2 ANQGSEA. Trimming stripped 3 bases from V and 0 bases from J, with 8 bases between. Here the CDR3 reads CSVEAGANYGYTF. CDR3 sequence (DNA): TGCAGCGTTGAGGCAGGGGCTAACTATGGCTACACCTTC.

CDR3 bases: TGTGCCAGTAGTCTAACGGGACAGGTCTACGAGCAGTACTTC. The encoded protein is CASSLTGQVYEQYF. The J gene is TRBJ2-7, the V gene TRBV19; 8 nucleotides line up with TRBD1. Germline V gene data show CDR1 as LNHDA and CDR2 as SQIVND (reference sequence). Trimming at V came to 5 bases and at J to 3 bases, leaving 6 bases not matched to a gene. The CDR3 is 14 amino acids.

This chain links TRBV28 with TRBJ2-7, with a possible D match to TRBD1 (6 bases). From germline, CDR1 is MDHEN and CDR2 SYDVKM. The CDR3 is made up of 15 amino acids. The V end lost 2 bases, the J end lost 2 bases, and 13 bases lay between the germline ends. The CDR3 DNA follows: TGTGCCAGCAGTTTAACAGGGAAGGCCCCCTACGAGCAGTACTTC. Its protein product is CASSLTGKAPYEQYF.

On this clone itself: A much larger clone differs by one base, so this may be a read error. The V gene is TRBV5-1, the J gene TRBJ1-1, with D uncertain. Germline CDR1 is SGHRS and CDR2 is YFSETQ. The CDR3 consists of 14 residues. The CDR3 DNA sequence: TGCGCCAGCCGAAGAGAGAGCATGAACACTGGAGCTTTCTTT. Encoded protein: CASRRESMNTGAFF.

J is TRBJ1-1 and V is TRBV7-9; no clear D gene. V lost 6 bases, J lost 5 bases, and 4 bases lay in between. The CDR3 contains 10 residues. Germline V gives CDR1 SEHNR, CDR2 FQNEAQ (reference sequence). The CDR3 nucleotides are TGTGCCAGCAGTAAAACTGAAGCTTTCTTT. It yields the protein CASSKTEAFF.

The rearrangement uses TRBV11-2 and TRBJ2-7; TRBD2 is a possible D gene (6 bases). The CDR3 sequence is 18 residues long. V was shortened by 1 base and J by 0 bases, with 19 bases between the two germline ends. Per the germline V gene, CDR1 is SGHAT and CDR2 is FQNNGV. Written as DNA, the CDR3 is TGTGCCAGCAGCTTAGTCTCTGGGACTTCCAGAAGCTCCTACGAGCAGTACTTC. It translates to CASSLVSGTSRSSYEQYF.

This clone was observed many times. V usage is TRBV6-1 and J usage is TRBJ1-1; tentative D call: TRBD1 (5 bases). The CDR3 sequence is 15 residues long. CDR1 is MNHNS, CDR2 SASEGT, per germline. V was pared by 3 bases and J by 4 bases, with 15 bases between. CDR3 amino acids: CASSDVVAGGTEAFF. The DNA for the CDR3 is TGTGCCAGCAGTGATGTCGTCGCGGGGGGCACTGAAGCTTTCTTT.